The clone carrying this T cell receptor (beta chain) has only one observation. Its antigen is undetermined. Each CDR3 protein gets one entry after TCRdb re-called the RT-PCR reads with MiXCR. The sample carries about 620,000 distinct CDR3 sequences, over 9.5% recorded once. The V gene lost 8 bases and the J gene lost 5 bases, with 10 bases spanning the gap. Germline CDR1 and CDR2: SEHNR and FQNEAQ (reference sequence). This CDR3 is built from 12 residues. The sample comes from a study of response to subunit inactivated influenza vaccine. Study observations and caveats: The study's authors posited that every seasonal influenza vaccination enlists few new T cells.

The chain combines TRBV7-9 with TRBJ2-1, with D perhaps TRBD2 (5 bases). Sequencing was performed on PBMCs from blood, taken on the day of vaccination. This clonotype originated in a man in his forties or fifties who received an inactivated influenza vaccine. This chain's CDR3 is CASPGSDNEQFF. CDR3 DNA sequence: TGTGCCAGCCCTGGTAGCGACAATGAGCAGTTCTTC.